The 20 T cell receptor beta chains listed next were all sequenced from one sample in a study of Graves' ophthalmopathy and Graves' hyperthyroidism. Researchers took RNA transcripts and amplified TCR beta CDR3 regions from them. An opening RT-PCR round employed HTBI primers and preceded a second-round multiplex PCR. TCRdb itself ran the multiplex PCR reads through MiXCR, one entry per CDR3 protein. The profile shows a few hundred thousand distinct CDR3 sequences, 15% to 17% of them singletons. Sequences were obtained from peripheral blood. The receptors stem from a woman aged 18-29 years with stable Graves' hyperthyroidism.

The chain links TRBV6-1 to TRBJ2-7; D may be TRBD1 (6 bases). The CDR3 has 13 residues. Germline values: CDR1 MNHNS, CDR2 SASEGT. The ends were cut back, 6 bases at V and 7 bases at J, with 16 bases in the middle. The CDR3 loop reads CASRDSFSTEQYF. Written as DNA, the CDR3 is TGTGCCAGCAGGGACAGTTTCTCTACGGAGCAGTACTTC.

The chain employs TRBV12-5 and TRBJ2-5, with TRBD1 identical over 7 bases. The CDR3 loop spans 19 amino acids. The junction had 26 bases not matched to a gene; V was cut back by 5 bases and J by 8 bases. Germline V gene sequence: CDR1 LGHNT, CDR2 FRNRAP. This chain's CDR3 is CASGQPTGKLDTALSTQYF. The DNA for the CDR3 is TGTGCTAGTGGTCAACCGACAGGGAAACTGGATACTGCCTTATCTACCCAGTACTTC.

This clonotype was counted many times. V and J are TRBV25-1 and TRBJ1-1, with 8 positions matching TRBD1. Trimming took 3 bases from V and 3 from J; bases not matched to a gene: 9. The CDR3 covers 16 residues. From germline, CDR1 is MGHDK and CDR2 SYGVNS. The chain's CDR3 is CASSDLLRGRDTEAFF. In nucleotides, the CDR3 is TGTGCCAGCAGTGATCTACTCAGGGGGCGAGACACTGAAGCTTTCTTT.

The sample holds many counts of this clonotype. The chain has TRBV6-2 or TRBV6-3 and TRBJ2-4; 14 bases match TRBD2. Trimming cost V 0 bases and J 8 bases; bases outside gene matches: 6. From germline, CDR1 is MNHEY and CDR2 SVGEGT. CDR3 length equals 17 residues. The CDR3 protein is CASSYSTSGGAPDIQYF. DNA for the CDR3: TGTGCCAGCAGTTACTCGACTAGCGGGGGGGCCCCGGACATTCAGTACTTC.

At least ten counts were recorded for this clonotype. This chain connects TRBV6-1 to TRBJ1-1, with D possibly being TRBD1 (6 bases). Per the germline V gene, CDR1 is MNHNS and CDR2 is SASEGT. There are 12 residues in the CDR3. V lost 6 bases to trimming and J lost 10 bases, with 15 bases between them. The DNA of the CDR3 is TGTGCCAGCAGGACACAGGGTTGGAGAGCTTTCTTT. Encoded protein: CASRTQGWRAFF.

This clonotype was seen at least ten times. The chain combines TRBV6-1 with TRBJ1-1; D is possibly TRBD1 (5 bases). CDR3 size: 14 residues. V was cut by 4 bases and J by 2 bases, with 11 bases left in between. Per germline, CDR1 MNHNS and CDR2 SASEGT. CDR3 sequence reads: CASSAGTANTEAFF. As DNA, the CDR3 is TGTGCCAGCAGTGCCGGGACGGCAAACACTGAAGCTTTCTTT.

Many counts were recorded for this clonotype. The V gene is TRBV6-2 or TRBV6-3, the J gene TRBJ2-5, with 7 bases matching TRBD2. V was clipped by 6 bases and J by 4 bases; unmatched bases: 11. Germline V lookup: CDR1 MNHEY, CDR2 SVGEGT. This CDR3 is built from 15 residues. In DNA form, the CDR3 reads TGTGCCAGCAGCAAACCAACCTCGGGGGGAGAGACCCAGTACTTC. The encoded protein is CASSKPTSGGETQYF.

This clonotype was picked up many times. This sequence joins TRBV13 and TRBJ1-2; D is undetermined. Trimming removed 1 base at V and 5 bases at J, with 5 bases between. There are 12 residues in the CDR3. CDR1 is PRHDT, CDR2 FYEKMQ, per germline (reference sequence). This CDR3 reads CASSLVQYGYTF. Here the CDR3 DNA reads TGTGCCAGCAGCTTAGTCCAATATGGCTACACCTTC.

This clonotype occurred many times. The rearrangement links TRBV4-1 to TRBJ2-7, with D perhaps matching TRBD1 (5 bases). This CDR3 contains 15 residues. The germline V gene encodes CDR1 MGHRA and CDR2 YSYEKL. V was cut by 4 bases and J by 0 bases, with 13 bases left in between. CDR3 in DNA: TGCGCCAGCAGCCCCCTTACAGGCCGCTCCTACGAGCAGTACTTC. It translates to CASSPLTGRSYEQYF.

This clonotype was counted only a few times. The CDR3 sequence: CASSSVVVSDRDNQPQHF. The CDR3 DNA reads TGTGCCAGCAGCTCCGTCGTTGTATCCGACAGGGACAATCAGCCCCAGCATTTT. The chain links TRBV11-1 to TRBJ1-5; 7 bases match TRBD1. The CDR3 covers 18 residues. CDR1 is SGHAT, CDR2 FQDESV, per germline (reference sequence). The V and J ends lost 4 bases and 3 bases, in that order; junction bases with no gene match: 15.

The sample holds many counts of this clonotype. V gene TRBV4-1 combines with J gene TRBJ2-5; a weak D match, TRBD2 (7 bases). Germline CDR1 reads MGHRA; CDR2 reads YSYEKL. Deletions cut 0 bases from V and 4 bases from J, with 12 bases between. The CDR3 totals 15 residues. CDR3 sequence reads: CASSQDGGRSETQYF. As DNA, the CDR3 is TGCGCCAGCAGCCAAGACGGGGGGCGATCAGAGACCCAGTACTTC.

The chain uses TRBV12-3 or TRBV12-4 and TRBJ2-2; TRBD2 matches at 8 bases. Trimming at V came to 7 bases and at J to 0 bases, leaving 10 bases not matched to a gene. This CDR3 comprises 17 residues. CDR3: CASTSRGGDSNTGELFF. The DNA of the CDR3 is TGTGCCAGCACCTCCCGGGGGGGGGACTCGAACACCGGGGAGCTGTTTTTT.

This chain joins TRBV6-4 and TRBJ1-2; maybe TRBD1 (5 bases). The CDR3 length is 14 residues. Germline values: CDR1 MRHNA, CDR2 SNTAGT. This chain's CDR3 is CASSRWQGEDGYTF. In nucleotides, the CDR3 is TGTGCGAGTAGCCGCTGGCAGGGCGAGGATGGCTACACCTTC.

This clonotype was found many times. This sequence joins TRBV6-1 and TRBJ2-3; no clear D gene. The CDR3 totals 14 residues. Germline CDR1 reads MNHNS; CDR2 reads SASEGT. Trimming shortened V by 6 bases and J by 0 bases, and 10 bases separated the two germline ends. CDR3 sequence: CASRAYPSTDTQYF. The CDR3 DNA reads as TGTGCCAGCAGGGCATACCCAAGCACAGATACGCAGTATTTT.

The table lists this clonotype with many counts. The V and J genes are TRBV25-1 and TRBJ1-5; TRBD1 might be the D (5 bases). CDR3 length equals 15 residues. Trimming removed 2 bases at V and 6 bases at J, with 14 bases between. Germline assignment: CDR1 MGHDK and CDR2 SYGVNS. Written as DNA, the CDR3 is TGTGCCAGCAGTGAAGGGGGAGATAAGGGTCAGCCCCAGCATTTT. It translates to CASSEGGDKGQPQHF.

This clonotype appeared a few times. The rearrangement links TRBV18 to TRBJ1-1, with no clear D. V was pared by 3 bases and J by 5 bases, with 13 bases between. The CDR3 has 14 residues. CDR1 and CDR2 from the germline V gene are KGHSH and LQKENI. The CDR3 sequence is CASSPPSPATEAFF. The CDR3 nucleotides are TGTGCCAGCTCACCCCCGTCGCCTGCAACTGAAGCTTTCTTT.

The chain is built from TRBV9 and TRBJ1-2; D is unresolved. The V gene lost 0 bases and the J gene lost 3 bases, with 12 bases spanning the gap. CDR1 SGDLS and CDR2 YYNGEE come from the germline V gene. The CDR3 spans 15 residues. The CDR3 DNA sequence: TGTGCCAGCAGCGTAGGGGTCCGGGAGGACTATGGCTACACCTTC. It is translated as CASSVGVREDYGYTF.

This clonotype was seen a few times. This rearrangement joins TRBV7-2 to TRBJ2-4; 7 positions match TRBD2. The V gene end was trimmed by 3 bases and the J gene end by 4 bases; junction bases not matched to a gene: 6. Germline CDR1 reads SGHTA; CDR2 reads FQGNSA. The CDR3 is 15 residues long. The DNA of the CDR3 is TGTGCCAGCAGCTTGAGGGAGGGCCCGAAAAACATTCAGTACTTC. It encodes CASSLREGPKNIQYF.

This clonotype was seen at least ten times. The genes are TRBV12-3 or TRBV12-4 and TRBJ1-6; possible D gene TRBD1, 5 bases. Trimming took 5 bases from V and 2 from J, leaving 16 bases between them. The length of the CDR3 is 17 residues. CDR3: CASSPSRRGTYNSPLHF. The CDR3 bases are TGTGCCAGCAGTCCATCCCGAAGGGGAACCTATAATTCACCCCTCCACTTT.

This clonotype appeared many times. The chain combines TRBV6-1 with TRBJ1-2, with D uncertain. Germline-derived CDR1 and CDR2 are MNHNS and SASEGT. Trimming removed 5 bases from V and 4 bases from J, with 8 bases in between. There are 12 residues in the CDR3. CDR3 sequence (DNA): TGTGCCAGCAGTCAGCGACCCTATGGCTACACCTTC. It encodes CASSQRPYGYTF.